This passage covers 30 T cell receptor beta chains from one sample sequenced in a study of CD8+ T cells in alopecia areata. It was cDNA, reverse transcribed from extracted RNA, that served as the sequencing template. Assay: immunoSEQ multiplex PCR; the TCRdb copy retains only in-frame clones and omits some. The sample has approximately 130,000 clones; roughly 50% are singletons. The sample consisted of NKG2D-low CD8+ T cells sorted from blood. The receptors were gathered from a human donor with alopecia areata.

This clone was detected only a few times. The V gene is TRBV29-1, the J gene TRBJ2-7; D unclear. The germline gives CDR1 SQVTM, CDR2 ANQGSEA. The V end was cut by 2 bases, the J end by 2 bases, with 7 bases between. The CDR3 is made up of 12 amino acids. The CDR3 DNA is TGCAGCGTTGAAACCGTCACCTACGAGCAGTACTTC. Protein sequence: CSVETVTYEQYF.

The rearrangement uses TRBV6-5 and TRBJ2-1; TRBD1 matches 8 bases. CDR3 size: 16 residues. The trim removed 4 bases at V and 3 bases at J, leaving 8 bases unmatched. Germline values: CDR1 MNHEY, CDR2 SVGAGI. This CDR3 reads CASSSDRQGNYNEQFF. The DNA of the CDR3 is TGTGCCAGCAGTTCCGATCGACAGGGGAACTACAATGAGCAGTTCTTC.

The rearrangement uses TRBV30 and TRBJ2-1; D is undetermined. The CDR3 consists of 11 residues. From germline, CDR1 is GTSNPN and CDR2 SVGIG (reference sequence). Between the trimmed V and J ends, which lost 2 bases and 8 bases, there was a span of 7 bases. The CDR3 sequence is CAWSPGYEQFF. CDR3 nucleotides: TGTGCCTGGAGTCCCGGGTATGAGCAGTTCTTC.

The CDR3 loop reads CASSLGGYETQYF. In nucleotides, the CDR3 is TGTGCCAGCAGCTTGGGTGGGTATGAGACCCAGTACTTC. The gene calls are TRBV5-6 and TRBJ2-7; D is ambiguous. The DNA end is more similar to TRBJ2-5, so the J call may be wrong. The CDR3 consists of 13 residues. Germline V lookup: CDR1 SGHDT, CDR2 YYEEEE.

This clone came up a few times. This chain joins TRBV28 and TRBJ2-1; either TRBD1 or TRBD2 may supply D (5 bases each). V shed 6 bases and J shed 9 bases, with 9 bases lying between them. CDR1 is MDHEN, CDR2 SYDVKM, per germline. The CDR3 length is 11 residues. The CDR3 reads CASSGAFEQFF. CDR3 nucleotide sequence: TGTGCCAGCAGCGGGGCCTTTGAGCAGTTCTTC.

The CDR3 DNA sequence: TGCAGCTCCTTGGGACTGGAGATGAACACTGAAGCTTTCTTT. It yields the protein CSSLGLEMNTEAFF. The J gene is TRBJ1-1, the V gene TRBV29-1; tentatively, D is TRBD1 (5 bases). The CDR3 is 14 amino acids. The germline CDR1 and CDR2 sequences are SQVTM and ANQGSEA. Trimming cost V 8 bases and J 0 bases, with 16 bases left between them.

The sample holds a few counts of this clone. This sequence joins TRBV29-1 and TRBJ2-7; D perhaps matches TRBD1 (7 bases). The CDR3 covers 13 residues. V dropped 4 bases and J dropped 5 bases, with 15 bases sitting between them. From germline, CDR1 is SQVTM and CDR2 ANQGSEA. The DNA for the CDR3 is TGCAGCGTTGCCAGACAGGGACTGGACGAGCAGTACTTC. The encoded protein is CSVARQGLDEQYF.

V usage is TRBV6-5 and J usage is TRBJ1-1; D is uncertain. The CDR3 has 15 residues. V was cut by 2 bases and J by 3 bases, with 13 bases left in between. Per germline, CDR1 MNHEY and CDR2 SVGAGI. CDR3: CASSYEPPVYTEAFF. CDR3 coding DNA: TGTGCCAGCAGTTACGAGCCCCCGGTGTACACTGAAGCTTTCTTT.

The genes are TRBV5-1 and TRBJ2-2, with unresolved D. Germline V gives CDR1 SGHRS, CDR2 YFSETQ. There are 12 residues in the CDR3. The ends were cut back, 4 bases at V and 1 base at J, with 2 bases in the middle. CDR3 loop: CASSQNTGELFF. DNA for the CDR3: TGCGCCAGCAGCCAGAACACCGGGGAGCTGTTTTTT.

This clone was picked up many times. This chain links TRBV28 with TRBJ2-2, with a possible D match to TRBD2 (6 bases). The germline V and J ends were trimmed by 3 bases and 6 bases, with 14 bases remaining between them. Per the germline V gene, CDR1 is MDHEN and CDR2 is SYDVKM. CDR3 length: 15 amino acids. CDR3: CASSFHGGVSGELFF. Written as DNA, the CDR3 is TGTGCCAGCAGTTTTCACGGCGGGGTGTCCGGGGAGCTGTTTTTT.

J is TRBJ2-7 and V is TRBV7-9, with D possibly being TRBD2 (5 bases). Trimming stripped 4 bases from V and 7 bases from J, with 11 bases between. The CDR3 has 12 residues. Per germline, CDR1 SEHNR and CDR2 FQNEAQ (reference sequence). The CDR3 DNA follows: TGTGCCAGCAGCTCCACTAGTGGTGAGCAGTACTTC. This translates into CASSSTSGEQYF.

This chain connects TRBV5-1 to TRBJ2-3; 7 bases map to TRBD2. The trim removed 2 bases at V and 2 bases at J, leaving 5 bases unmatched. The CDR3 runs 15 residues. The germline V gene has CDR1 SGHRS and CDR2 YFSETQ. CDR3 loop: CASSLTGGYTDTQYF. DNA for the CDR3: TGCGCCAGCAGCTTAACGGGGGGTTACACAGATACGCAGTATTTT.

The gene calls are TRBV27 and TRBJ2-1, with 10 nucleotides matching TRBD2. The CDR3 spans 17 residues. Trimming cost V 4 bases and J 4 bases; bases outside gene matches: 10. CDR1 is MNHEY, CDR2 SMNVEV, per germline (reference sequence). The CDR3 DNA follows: TGTGCCAGCAGTTCCGCAGGAGCGGGGGGGCCTTACAATGAGCAGTTCTTC. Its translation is CASSSAGAGGPYNEQFF.

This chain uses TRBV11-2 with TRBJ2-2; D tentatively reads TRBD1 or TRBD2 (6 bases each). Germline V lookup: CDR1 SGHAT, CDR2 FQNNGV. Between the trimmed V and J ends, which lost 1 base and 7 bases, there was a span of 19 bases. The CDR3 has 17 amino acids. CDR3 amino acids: CASSLVGGRLVGGELFF. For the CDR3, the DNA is TGTGCCAGCAGCTTAGTCGGGGGCAGACTCGTCGGCGGGGAGCTGTTTTTT.

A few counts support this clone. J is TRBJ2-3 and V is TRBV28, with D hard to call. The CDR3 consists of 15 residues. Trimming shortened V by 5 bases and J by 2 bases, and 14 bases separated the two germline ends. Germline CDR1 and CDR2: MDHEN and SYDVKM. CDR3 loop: CASSTPQRYTDTQYF. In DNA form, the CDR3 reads TGTGCCAGCAGTACCCCACAGCGTTACACAGATACGCAGTATTTT.

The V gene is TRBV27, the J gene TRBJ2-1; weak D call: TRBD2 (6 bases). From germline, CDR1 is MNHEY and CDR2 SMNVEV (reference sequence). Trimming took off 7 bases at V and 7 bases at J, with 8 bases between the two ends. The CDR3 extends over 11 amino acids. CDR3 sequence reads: CASKLANEQFF. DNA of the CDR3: TGTGCCAGCAAACTAGCTAATGAGCAGTTCTTC.

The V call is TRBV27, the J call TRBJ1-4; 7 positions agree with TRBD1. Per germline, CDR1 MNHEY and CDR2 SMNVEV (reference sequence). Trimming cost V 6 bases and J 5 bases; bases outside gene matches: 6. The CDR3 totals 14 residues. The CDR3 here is CASSPGQINEKLFF. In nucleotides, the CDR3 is TGTGCCAGCAGCCCGGGACAGATAAATGAAAAACTGTTTTTT.

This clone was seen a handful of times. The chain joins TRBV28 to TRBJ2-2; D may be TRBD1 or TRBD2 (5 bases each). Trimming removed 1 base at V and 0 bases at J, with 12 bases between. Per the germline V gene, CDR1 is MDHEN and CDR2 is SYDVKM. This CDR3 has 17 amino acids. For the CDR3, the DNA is TGTGCCAGCAGTTTATCTGGGGGTCTATCGAACACCGGGGAGCTGTTTTTT. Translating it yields CASSLSGGLSNTGELFF.

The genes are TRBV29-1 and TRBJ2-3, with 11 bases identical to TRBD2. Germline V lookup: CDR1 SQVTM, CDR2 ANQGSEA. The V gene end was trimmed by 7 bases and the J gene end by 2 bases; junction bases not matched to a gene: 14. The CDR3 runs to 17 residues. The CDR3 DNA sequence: TGCAGCGCAGACGGGACTAGCGGCAGCCAAATCACAGATACGCAGTATTTT. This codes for CSADGTSGSQITDTQYF.

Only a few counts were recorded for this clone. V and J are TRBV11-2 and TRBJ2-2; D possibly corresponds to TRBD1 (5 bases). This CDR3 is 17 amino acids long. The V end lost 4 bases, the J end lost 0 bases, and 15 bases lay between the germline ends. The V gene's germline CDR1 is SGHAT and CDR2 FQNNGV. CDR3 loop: CASSSWVQGTNTGELFF. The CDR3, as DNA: TGTGCCAGCAGCTCGTGGGTCCAGGGTACGAACACCGGGGAGCTGTTTTTT.

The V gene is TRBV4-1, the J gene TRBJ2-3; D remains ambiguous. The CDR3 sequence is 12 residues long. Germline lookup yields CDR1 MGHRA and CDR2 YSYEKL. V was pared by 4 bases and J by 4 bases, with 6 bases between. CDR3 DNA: TGCGCCAGCAGCCGTGGTCCAGATACGCAGTATTTT. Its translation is CASSRGPDTQYF.

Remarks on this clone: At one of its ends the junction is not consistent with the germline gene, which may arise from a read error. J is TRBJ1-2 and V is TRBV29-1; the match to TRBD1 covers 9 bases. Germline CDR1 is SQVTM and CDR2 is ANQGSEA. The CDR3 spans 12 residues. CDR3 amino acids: CSALSGQGTPAF. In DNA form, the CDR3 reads TGCAGCGCACTCAGTGGACAGGGGACTCCCGCCTTC.

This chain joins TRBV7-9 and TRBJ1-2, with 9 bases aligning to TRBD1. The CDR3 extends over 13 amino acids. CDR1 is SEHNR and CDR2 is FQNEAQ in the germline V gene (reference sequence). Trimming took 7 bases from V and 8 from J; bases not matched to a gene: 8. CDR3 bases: TGTGCCAGCACGGCCGGGACAGGGTGGGGCTACACCTTC. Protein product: CASTAGTGWGYTF.

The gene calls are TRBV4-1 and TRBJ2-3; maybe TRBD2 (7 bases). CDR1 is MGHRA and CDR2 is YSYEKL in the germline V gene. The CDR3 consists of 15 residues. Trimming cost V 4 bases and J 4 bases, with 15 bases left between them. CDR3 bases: TGCGCCAGCAGCCCTAGAGGGGGGGGGCCAGATACGCAGTATTTT. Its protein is CASSPRGGGPDTQYF.

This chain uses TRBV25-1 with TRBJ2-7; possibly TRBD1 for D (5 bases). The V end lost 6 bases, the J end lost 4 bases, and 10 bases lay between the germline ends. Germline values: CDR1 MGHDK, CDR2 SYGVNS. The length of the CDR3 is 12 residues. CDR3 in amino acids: CASREQEYEQYF. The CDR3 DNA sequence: TGTGCCAGCAGGGAACAGGAGTACGAGCAGTACTTC.

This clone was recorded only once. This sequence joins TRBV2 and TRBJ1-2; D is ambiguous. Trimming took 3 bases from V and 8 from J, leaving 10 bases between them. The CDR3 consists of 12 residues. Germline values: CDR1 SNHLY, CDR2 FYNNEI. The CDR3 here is CASSDAGSGYTF. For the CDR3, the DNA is TGTGCCAGCAGTGATGCTGGATCCGGCTACACCTTC.

In DNA, the CDR3 is TGTGCCAGCAGTCCCCATCAGGAGACCCAGTACTTC. This sequence encodes CASSPHQETQYF. V usage is TRBV28 and J usage is TRBJ2-5; no reliable D call. Germline CDR1 is MDHEN and CDR2 is SYDVKM. V was clipped by 5 bases and J by 5 bases, with 9 bases between them. The CDR3 has 12 amino acids.

The CDR3 reads CASSPEGDVYEQYF. DNA of the CDR3: TGTGCCAGCAGCCCAGAGGGGGATGTCTACGAGCAGTACTTC. The chain is built from TRBV9 and TRBJ2-7, with D perhaps matching TRBD1 (6 bases). The V gene's germline CDR1 is SGDLS and CDR2 YYNGEE. The CDR3 loop spans 14 amino acids. The V gene lost 4 bases and the J gene lost 3 bases, with 14 bases spanning the gap. Full variable domain (rest looked up from reference TRBV9 and TRBJ2-7): DSGVTQTPKHLITATGQRVTLRCSPRSGDLSVYWYQQSLDQGLQFLIQYYNGEERAKGNILERFSAQQFPDLHSELNLSSLELGDSALYFCASSPEGDVYEQYFGPGTRLTVT.

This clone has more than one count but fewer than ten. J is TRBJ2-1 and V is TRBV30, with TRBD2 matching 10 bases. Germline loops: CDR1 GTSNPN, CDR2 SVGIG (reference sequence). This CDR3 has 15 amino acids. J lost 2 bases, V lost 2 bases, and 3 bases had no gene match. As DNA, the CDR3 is TGTGCCTGGAGTTTCAGCGGGGGGGCCTACAATGAGCAGTTCTTC. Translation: CAWSFSGGAYNEQFF.

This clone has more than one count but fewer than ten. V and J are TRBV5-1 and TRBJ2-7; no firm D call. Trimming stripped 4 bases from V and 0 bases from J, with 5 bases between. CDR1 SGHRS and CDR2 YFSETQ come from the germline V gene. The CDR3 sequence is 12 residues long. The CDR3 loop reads CASSPSSYEQYF. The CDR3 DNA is TGCGCCAGCAGCCCCAGCTCCTACGAGCAGTACTTC. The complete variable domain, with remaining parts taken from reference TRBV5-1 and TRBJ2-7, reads KAGVTQTPRYLIKTRGQQVTLSCSPISGHRSVSWYQQTPGQGLQFLFEYFSETQRNKGNFPGRFSGRQFSNSRSEMNVSTLELGDSALYLCASSPSSYEQYFGPGTRLTVT.